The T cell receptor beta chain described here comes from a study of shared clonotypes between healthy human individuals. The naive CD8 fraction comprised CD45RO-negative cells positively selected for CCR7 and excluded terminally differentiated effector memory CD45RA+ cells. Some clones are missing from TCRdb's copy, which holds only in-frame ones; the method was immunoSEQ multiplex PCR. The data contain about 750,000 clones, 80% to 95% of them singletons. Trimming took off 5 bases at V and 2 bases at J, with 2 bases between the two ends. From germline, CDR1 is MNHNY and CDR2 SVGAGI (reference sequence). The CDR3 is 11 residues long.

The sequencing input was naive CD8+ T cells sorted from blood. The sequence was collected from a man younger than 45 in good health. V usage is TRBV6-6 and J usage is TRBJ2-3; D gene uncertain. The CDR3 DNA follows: TGTGCCAGCAGTACCACAGATACGCAGTATTTT. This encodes CASSTTDTQYF.